Sequencing of this T cell receptor beta chain was carried out in a study of graft-versus-host responses after intestinal transplantation. Study as a whole: Every transplant recipient was induced with anti-thymocyte globulin, then maintained on tacrolimus and steroids for two to four years.

Notes on this clone: Its specificity is not known.

Clones were read by immunoSEQ multiplex PCR, and TCRdb kept only the in-frame ones, dropping some. Seen here are approximately 130,000 clones, approximately 94% observed once, and the top ten hold over 0.15%. Study-wide results and limits: Among circulating GvH clones, peak levels were associated with early post-transplant declines in HvG clones.

The CDR3 is 15 residues long. Germline values: CDR1 SGHVS, CDR2 FNYEAQ. V was cut by 1 base and J by 1 base, with 7 bases left in between. The source material was unstimulated CD4+ T cells sorted from spleen or lymph node cells, sampled before intestinal transplant. This sequence originates from a human donor who received an intestinal transplant. V gene TRBV7-6 combines with J gene TRBJ2-2; unclear D gene. In nucleotides, the CDR3 is TGTGCCAGCAGCTTAGTGGGCAGGAACACCGGGGAGCTGTTTTTT. This sequence encodes CASSLVGRNTGELFF.